This T cell receptor (beta chain) derives from a study of blood T cells in healthy people across ages (dated by TCRdb to between 2015 and 2017). At the level of the whole study: In model experiments, roughly one uniquely barcoded TCR beta cDNA molecule per two T cells was captured by template switching. The donors were divided into four age groups: young (average roughly 15 years), middle-aged (around 37), aged (approximately 64) and long-lived (around 80). Using the same blood draw, the study looked at two additional independent replicas of 1 million unique cDNA reads for two donors, one aged 18 to 30 and the other aged 80 or older. To avoid experimental bias, donors of different ages were randomly spread across the sequencing lanes. The study measured age-related changes in TCR beta repertoire diversity using deep sequencing normalized with unique cDNA molecular identifiers. Here is what the overall study found, with its caveats: Because profiling used bulk unsorted PBMCs, naive and antigen-experienced compartments could not be compared conclusively. Because the CMV infection status of the donors was unknown, age-related changes in expanded clonotypes may potentially have been confounded. Estimates of total diversity based on one million sequenced T cells were considered lower bounds and underestimates. The long-lived group showed more naive CD4+ T cells, fewer expanded clones and increased TCR diversity than the aged group, suggesting age selection. As age increased, observed TCR beta diversity per million T cells dropped in a roughly linear way, and a significant reduction was already evident by age roughly 36. A strong correlation was found between observed TCR beta diversity and the percentage of naive T cells measured by flow cytometry.

The donors were some 39 Caucasian individuals from Russia, aged roughly 6 to 95 years, who were systemically healthy. Each donor gave 8 to 10 milliliters of peripheral blood, drawn into EDTA-treated Vacutainer tubes. Ficoll-Paque density-gradient centrifugation was used to isolate PBMCs, with at least 7 million per sample. Total RNA was extracted from PBMCs with Trizol reagent, with at least 6 micrograms obtained per sample. For every donor, flow cytometry on a PBMC aliquot measured the percentage of naive CD45RAhigh/CD27high T cells. The method was 5' RACE. The sample was run on an Illumina HiSeq 2500. A second roughly 6 to 12 cycle PCR used a sample-barcoded 5' primer and a J-beta primer mix. A template-switch 5' adaptor carrying 12 random nucleotides introduced a unique molecular identifier onto each TCR beta cDNA molecule. At least 3 million CDR3-containing paired-end reads were obtained from each sample. All of the RNA was converted into first-strand cDNA using the Mint cDNA synthesis kit, with a TRBC-specific oligonucleotide serving as the primer. All cDNA was treated with uracil-DNA glycosylase and then went through a first 18-cycle PCR with the universal primers M1SS and BC2_uni_R. Per the authors' processing: Normalization of each sample was performed by random selection of 1 million high-quality reads, each carrying a distinct molecular identifier. Reads with shared molecular identifiers were discarded instead of being binned into consensus sequences. MiTCR, set to a Q25 quality threshold and the strictest error-elimination algorithm, was used for CDR3 identification, clonotype clustering and error correction. A nonparametric unseen species model using Euler transformation provided a lower-bound estimate of total TCR beta diversity. TCRdb reanalyzed the raw reads on its own, using fastp at Q25 for trimming and MiXCR for clone calling, and kept in-frame beta chains. All rows with the same CDR3 protein become a single entry with the most common DNA and genes. The V and J calls here are based on TCRdb, not the publication. The sample table holds 1.5 million to 2 million distinct CDR3 sequences, of which just under 50% were seen once. Approximately 2.1% of the sample belongs to the ten largest clones.

Of note for this clonotype: The specificity of this receptor is unknown. Base-call qualities are not available, and no considerably larger clone is one nucleotide away.

This TCR was sampled from a woman aged 40 to 50 in good health. Sequences were obtained from blood.

The CDR3 has the sequence CASSLIGQIYEQYF. The nucleotides read TGTGCCAGCAGCTTGATAGGACAAATCTACGAGCAGTACTTC. The sequence links TRBV5-5 to TRBJ2-7; matching of 5 bases hints at TRBD1 as the D gene. The CDR1 and CDR2 encoded by the germline V gene (reference sequence) are SGHKS and YYEKEE. Counted from cysteine to phenylalanine, this CDR3 has 14 amino acids. The retained sequence is limited to the CDR3, 42 bases, with the frame set at the first base. V drops 1 base and J drops 3 bases, leaving 11 bases in between.